A selection of T cell receptor beta chains follows, all from one sample in a study of OX40 agonist ivuxolimab in advanced cancers. Assay: immunoSEQ multiplex PCR; the TCRdb copy retains only in-frame clones and omits some. The sample holds some 44,000 clones, around 84% seen once. Sequences were derived from CD4+ or CD8+ T cells sorted from blood, sampled in a trial of the OX40 agonist ivuxolimab. These receptors were obtained from an adult with an advanced solid tumor such as melanoma, head and neck, liver or kidney cancer. Both conserved end residues are part of each CDR3. A D gene is named only where the DNA matches it firmly. Clone size is given for some rows only: seen once, a few or many times, or a class if the clone is expanded.

clone_size: once; d_call: .; v_call: TRBV27; j_call: TRBJ2-2; cdr3_aa: CASSWGNTGELFF; cdr3_nt: TGTGCCAGCAGTTGGGGGAACACCGGGGAGCTGTTTTTT
clone_size: .; d_call: .; v_call: TRBV7-8; j_call: TRBJ1-4; cdr3_aa: CASSLETQEKLFF; cdr3_nt: TGTGCCAGCAGCTTAGAGACACAGGAAAAACTGTTTTTT
clone_size: .; d_call: TRBD1; v_call: TRBV7-9; j_call: TRBJ1-5; cdr3_aa: CASSPLQGPNQPQHF; cdr3_nt: TGTGCCAGCAGCCCACTACAGGGGCCCAATCAGCCCCAGCATTTT
clone_size: .; d_call: .; v_call: TRBV2; j_call: TRBJ1-4; cdr3_aa: CAIHREGLRTTNEKLFF; cdr3_nt: TGTGCCATCCACAGGGAGGGACTTCGTACTACTAATGAAAAACTGTTTTTT
clone_size: .; d_call: .; v_call: TRBV19; j_call: TRBJ2-3; cdr3_aa: CASSIGGSDTQYF; cdr3_nt: TGTGCCAGTAGTATAGGAGGTTCAGATACGCAGTATTTT
clone_size: .; d_call: .; v_call: TRBV11-2; j_call: TRBJ2-2; cdr3_aa: CASSLAPGGAPVGELFF; cdr3_nt: TGTGCCAGCAGCTTAGCTCCCGGAGGGGCGCCGGTCGGGGAGCTGTTTTTT
clone_size: .; d_call: .; v_call: TRBV7-2; j_call: TRBJ1-2; cdr3_aa: CASSPSGSYGYTF; cdr3_nt: TGTGCCAGCAGCCCCAGCGGTAGCTATGGCTACACCTTC
clone_size: .; d_call: TRBD1; v_call: TRBV9; j_call: TRBJ1-1; cdr3_aa: CASSTAGGNTEAFF; cdr3_nt: TGTGCCAGCAGCACCGCAGGGGGGAACACTGAAGCTTTCTTT
clone_size: .; d_call: .; v_call: TRBV4-1; j_call: TRBJ2-2; cdr3_aa: CASSQDPWGTGELFF; cdr3_nt: TGCGCCAGCAGCCAAGATCCCTGGGGTACCGGGGAGCTGTTTTTT
clone_size: .; d_call: TRBD1; v_call: TRBV7-7; j_call: TRBJ2-5; cdr3_aa: CASSLGWDRVETQYF; cdr3_nt: TGTGCCAGCAGCTTAGGGTGGGACAGGGTGGAGACCCAGTACTTC
clone_size: .; d_call: .; v_call: TRBV7-9; j_call: TRBJ1-2; cdr3_aa: CASSREGRAGSPGYTF; cdr3_nt: TGTGCCAGCAGCCGTGAAGGTAGAGCAGGTTCCCCGGGCTACACCTTC
clone_size: few; d_call: .; v_call: TRBV7-8; j_call: TRBJ2-3; cdr3_aa: CASSLSGLSTDTQYF; cdr3_nt: TGTGCCAGCAGCTTGTCGGGACTTAGCACAGATACGCAGTATTTT
clone_size: .; d_call: .; v_call: TRBV5-5; j_call: TRBJ1-1; cdr3_aa: CASSLTGTNTEAFF; cdr3_nt: TGTGCCAGCAGCTTAACAGGGACGAACACTGAAGCTTTCTTT
clone_size: .; d_call: .; v_call: TRBV7-3; j_call: TRBJ2-7; cdr3_aa: CASSLRGDSYEQYF; cdr3_nt: TGTGCCAGCAGCTTACGGGGCGACTCCTACGAGCAGTACTTC
clone_size: .; d_call: .; v_call: TRBV2; j_call: TRBJ2-2; cdr3_aa: CASSVVGSNTGELFF; cdr3_nt: TGTGCCAGCAGTGTCGTGGGGTCGAACACCGGGGAGCTGTTTTTT
clone_size: once; d_call: TRBD1; v_call: TRBV30; j_call: TRBJ1-2; cdr3_aa: CAWNGQGYYGYTF; cdr3_nt: TGTGCCTGGAACGGACAGGGGTACTATGGCTACACCTTC
clone_size: few; d_call: TRBD1; v_call: TRBV9; j_call: TRBJ1-6; cdr3_aa: CASSVGTGEPTYNSPLHF; cdr3_nt: TGTGCCAGCAGCGTAGGGACAGGGGAACCTACCTATAATTCACCCCTCCACTTT
clone_size: .; d_call: .; v_call: TRBV27; j_call: TRBJ1-5; cdr3_aa: CASSLYRNQPQHF; cdr3_nt: TGTGCCAGCAGTTTATACCGCAATCAGCCCCAGCATTTT
clone_size: .; d_call: .; v_call: TRBV15; j_call: TRBJ1-6; cdr3_aa: CATSRDWWGGENSPLHF; cdr3_nt: TGTGCCACCAGCAGAGATTGGTGGGGGGGCGAGAATTCACCCCTCCACTTT
clone_size: .; d_call: .; v_call: TRBV4-3; j_call: TRBJ1-1; cdr3_aa: CASSQDRAGGTEAFF; cdr3_nt: TGCGCCAGCAGCCAAGATAGGGCGGGAGGAACTGAAGCTTTCTTT
clone_size: .; d_call: .; v_call: TRBV21-1; j_call: TRBJ1-2; cdr3_aa: CASSNGYGTFYGYTF; cdr3_nt: TGTGCCAGCAGCAATGGATATGGGACTTTCTATGGCTACACCTTC
clone_size: .; d_call: .; v_call: TRBV4-3; j_call: TRBJ1-5; cdr3_aa: CASSQEMRSGQPQHF; cdr3_nt: TGCGCCAGCAGCCAAGAGATGCGGTCCGGTCAGCCCCAGCATTTT
clone_size: .; d_call: TRBD2; v_call: TRBV7-2; j_call: TRBJ2-3; cdr3_aa: CASSPSGGRADTQYF; cdr3_nt: TGTGCCAGCAGCCCTAGCGGGGGGCGGGCAGATACGCAGTATTTT
clone_size: .; d_call: .; v_call: TRBV7-3; j_call: TRBJ2-5; cdr3_aa: CASSLGGRDGRETQYF; cdr3_nt: TGTGCCAGCAGCTTAGGTGGCAGGGATGGGCGAGAGACCCAGTACTTC
clone_size: .; d_call: .; v_call: TRBV6-5; j_call: TRBJ2-2; cdr3_aa: CASSYEAQGRTGELFF; cdr3_nt: TGTGCCAGCAGTTACGAGGCTCAGGGAAGGACCGGGGAGCTGTTTTTT
clone_size: .; d_call: .; v_call: TRBV6-5; j_call: TRBJ1-4; cdr3_aa: CASSYSPGVVEKLFF; cdr3_nt: TGTGCCAGCAGTTACTCTCCAGGGGTGGTTGAAAAACTGTTTTTT
clone_size: .; d_call: .; v_call: TRBV5-4; j_call: TRBJ2-2; cdr3_aa: CASSPWYTGELFF; cdr3_nt: TGTGCCAGCAGCCCATGGTACACCGGGGAGCTGTTTTTT
clone_size: .; d_call: TRBD1; v_call: TRBV6-5; j_call: TRBJ1-1; cdr3_aa: CASRSGGAGTEAFF; cdr3_nt: TGTGCCAGCAGGTCAGGGGGCGCGGGGACTGAAGCTTTCTTT
clone_size: .; d_call: TRBD1; v_call: TRBV29-1; j_call: TRBJ2-1; cdr3_aa: CSVEEGRGHYNEQFF; cdr3_nt: TGCAGCGTTGAAGAGGGCAGGGGGCACTACAATGAGCAGTTCTTC
clone_size: .; d_call: TRBD1; v_call: TRBV6-5; j_call: TRBJ2-5; cdr3_aa: CASSYSVTGVETQYF; cdr3_nt: TGTGCCAGCAGTTACTCGGTGACAGGGGTAGAGACCCAGTACTTC
clone_size: .; d_call: .; v_call: TRBV1; j_call: TRBJ1-4; cdr3_aa: CTSSHAGRTNEKLFF; cdr3_nt: TGCACCAGCAGCCATGCCGGACGAACTAATGAAAAACTGTTTTTT
clone_size: .; d_call: TRBD2; v_call: TRBV27; j_call: TRBJ2-3; cdr3_aa: CASSSLRGGGADTQYF; cdr3_nt: TGTGCCAGCAGTTCTCTTCGGGGGGGCGGGGCAGATACGCAGTATTTT
clone_size: .; d_call: .; v_call: TRBV9; j_call: TRBJ1-1; cdr3_aa: CASSAGHKNTEAFF; cdr3_nt: TGTGCCAGCAGCGCGGGACATAAGAACACTGAAGCTTTCTTT
clone_size: once; d_call: TRBD2; v_call: TRBV7-3; j_call: TRBJ2-3; cdr3_aa: CASSSSGGTDTQYF; cdr3_nt: TGTGCCAGCAGCTCTAGCGGGGGCACAGATACGCAGTATTTT